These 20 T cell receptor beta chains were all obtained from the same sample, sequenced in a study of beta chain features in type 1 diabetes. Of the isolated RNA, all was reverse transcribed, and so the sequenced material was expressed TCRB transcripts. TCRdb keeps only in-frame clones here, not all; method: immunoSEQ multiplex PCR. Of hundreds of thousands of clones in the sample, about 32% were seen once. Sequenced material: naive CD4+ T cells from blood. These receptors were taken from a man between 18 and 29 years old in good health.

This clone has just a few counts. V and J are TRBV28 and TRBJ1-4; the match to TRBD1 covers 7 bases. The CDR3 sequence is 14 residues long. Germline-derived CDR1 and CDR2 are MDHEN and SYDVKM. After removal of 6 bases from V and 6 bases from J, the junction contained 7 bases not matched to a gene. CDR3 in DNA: TGTGCCAGCAGCCCGGGACAGATCTATGAAAAACTGTTTTTT. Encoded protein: CASSPGQIYEKLFF.

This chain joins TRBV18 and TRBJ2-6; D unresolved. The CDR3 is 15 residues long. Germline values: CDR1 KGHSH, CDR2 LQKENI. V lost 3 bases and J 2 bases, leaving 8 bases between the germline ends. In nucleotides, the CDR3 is TGTGCCAGCTCACCGGAATGGGCTGGGGCCAACGTCCTGACTTTC. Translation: CASSPEWAGANVLTF.

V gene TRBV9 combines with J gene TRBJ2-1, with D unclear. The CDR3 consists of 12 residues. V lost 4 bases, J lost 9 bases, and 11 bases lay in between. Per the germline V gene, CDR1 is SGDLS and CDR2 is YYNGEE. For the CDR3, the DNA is TGTGCCAGCAGCCCCCCTTGGGGTGAGCAGTTCTTC. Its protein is CASSPPWGEQFF.

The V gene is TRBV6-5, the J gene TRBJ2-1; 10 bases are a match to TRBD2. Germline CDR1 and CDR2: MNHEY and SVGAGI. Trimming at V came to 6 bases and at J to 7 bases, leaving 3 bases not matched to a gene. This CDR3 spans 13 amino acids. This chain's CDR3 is CASRGTSENEQFF. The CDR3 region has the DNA TGTGCCAGCAGGGGGACTAGCGAAAATGAGCAGTTCTTC.

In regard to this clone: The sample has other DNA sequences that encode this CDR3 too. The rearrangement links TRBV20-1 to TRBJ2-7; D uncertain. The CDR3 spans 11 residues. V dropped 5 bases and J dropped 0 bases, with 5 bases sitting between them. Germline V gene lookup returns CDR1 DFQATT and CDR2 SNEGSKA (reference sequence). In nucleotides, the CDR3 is TGCAGTGCTTCGGACTCCTACGAGCAGTACTTC. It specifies CSASDSYEQYF.

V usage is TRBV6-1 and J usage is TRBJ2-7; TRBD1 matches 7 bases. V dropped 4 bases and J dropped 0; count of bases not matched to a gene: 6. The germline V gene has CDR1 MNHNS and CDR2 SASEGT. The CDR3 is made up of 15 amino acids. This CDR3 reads CASSADRLYSYEQYF. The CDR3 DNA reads TGTGCCAGCAGTGCGGACAGGCTCTACTCCTACGAGCAGTACTTC.

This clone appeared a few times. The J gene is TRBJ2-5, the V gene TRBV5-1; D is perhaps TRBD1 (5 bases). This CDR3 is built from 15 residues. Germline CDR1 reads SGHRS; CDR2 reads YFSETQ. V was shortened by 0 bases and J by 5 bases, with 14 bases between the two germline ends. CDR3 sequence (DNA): TGCGCCAGCAGCTTGGGCGTCTCAGGGCGGGAGACCCAGTACTTC. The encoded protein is CASSLGVSGRETQYF.

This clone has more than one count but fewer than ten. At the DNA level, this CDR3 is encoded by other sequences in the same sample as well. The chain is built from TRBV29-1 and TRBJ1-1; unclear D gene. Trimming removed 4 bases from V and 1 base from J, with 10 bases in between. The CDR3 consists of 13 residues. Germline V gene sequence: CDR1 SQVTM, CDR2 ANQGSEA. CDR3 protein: CSVALGGNTEAFF. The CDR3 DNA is TGCAGCGTTGCTTTGGGCGGGAACACTGAAGCTTTCTTT.

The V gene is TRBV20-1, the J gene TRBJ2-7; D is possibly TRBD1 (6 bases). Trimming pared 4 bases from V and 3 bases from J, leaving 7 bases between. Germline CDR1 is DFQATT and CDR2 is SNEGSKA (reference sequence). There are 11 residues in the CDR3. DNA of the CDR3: TGCAGTGCTAAACAGGGCTACGAGCAGTACTTC. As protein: CSAKQGYEQYF.

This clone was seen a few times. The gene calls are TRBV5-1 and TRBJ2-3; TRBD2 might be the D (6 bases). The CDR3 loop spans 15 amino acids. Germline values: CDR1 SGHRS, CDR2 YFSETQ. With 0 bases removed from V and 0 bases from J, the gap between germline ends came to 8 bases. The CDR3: CASSLGGTSTDTQYF. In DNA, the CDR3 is TGCGCCAGCAGCTTGGGCGGGACTAGCACAGATACGCAGTATTTT.

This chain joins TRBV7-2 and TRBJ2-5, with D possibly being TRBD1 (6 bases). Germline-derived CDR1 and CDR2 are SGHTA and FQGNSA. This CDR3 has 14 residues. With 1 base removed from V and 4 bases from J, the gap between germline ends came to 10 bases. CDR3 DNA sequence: TGTGCCAGCAGCTTAGACCCCAGGGGAGAGACCCAGTACTTC. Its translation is CASSLDPRGETQYF.

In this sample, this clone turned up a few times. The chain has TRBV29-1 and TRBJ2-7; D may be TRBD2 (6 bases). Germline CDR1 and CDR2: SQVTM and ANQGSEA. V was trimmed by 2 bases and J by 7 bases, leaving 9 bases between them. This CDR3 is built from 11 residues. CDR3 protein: CSVEWLAEQYF. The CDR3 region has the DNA TGCAGCGTTGAATGGCTAGCGGAGCAGTACTTC.

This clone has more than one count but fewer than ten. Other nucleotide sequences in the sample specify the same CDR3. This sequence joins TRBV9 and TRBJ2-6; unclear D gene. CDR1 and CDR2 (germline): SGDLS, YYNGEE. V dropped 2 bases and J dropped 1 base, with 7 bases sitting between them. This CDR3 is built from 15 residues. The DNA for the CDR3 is TGTGCCAGCAGCGTTATGGGGTCTGGGGCCAACGTCCTGACTTTC. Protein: CASSVMGSGANVLTF.

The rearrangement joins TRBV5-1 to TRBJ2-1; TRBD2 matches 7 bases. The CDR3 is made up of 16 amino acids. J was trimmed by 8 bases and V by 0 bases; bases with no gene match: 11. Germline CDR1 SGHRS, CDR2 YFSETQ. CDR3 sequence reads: CASSLEGWGAGHEQFF. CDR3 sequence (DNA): TGCGCCAGCAGCTTGGAGGGTTGGGGAGCGGGGCATGAGCAGTTCTTC. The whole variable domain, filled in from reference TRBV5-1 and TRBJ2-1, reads KAGVTQTPRYLIKTRGQQVTLSCSPISGHRSVSWYQQTPGQGLQFLFEYFSETQRNKGNFPGRFSGRQFSNSRSEMNVSTLELGDSALYLCASSLEGWGAGHEQFFGPGTRLTVL.

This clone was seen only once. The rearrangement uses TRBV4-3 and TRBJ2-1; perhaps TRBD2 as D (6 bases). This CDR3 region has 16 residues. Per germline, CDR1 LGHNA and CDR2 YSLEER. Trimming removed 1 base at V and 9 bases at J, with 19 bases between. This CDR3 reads CASSQVAFGSLGEQFF. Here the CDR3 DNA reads TGCGCCAGCAGCCAAGTCGCTTTCGGGAGTTTAGGTGAGCAGTTCTTC.

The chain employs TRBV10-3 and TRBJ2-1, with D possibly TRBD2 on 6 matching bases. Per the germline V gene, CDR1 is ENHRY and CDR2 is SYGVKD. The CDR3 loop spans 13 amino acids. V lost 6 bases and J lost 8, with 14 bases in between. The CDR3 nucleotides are TGTGCCATCAGGCCTAGCGAAACGCATGAGCAGTTCTTC. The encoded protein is CAIRPSETHEQFF.

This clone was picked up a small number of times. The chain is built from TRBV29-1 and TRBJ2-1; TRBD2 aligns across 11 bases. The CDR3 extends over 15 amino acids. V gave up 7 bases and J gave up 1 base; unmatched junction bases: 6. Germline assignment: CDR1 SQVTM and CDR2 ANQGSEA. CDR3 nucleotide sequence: TGCAGCGCCGCATTAGCGGGAGGGTCCTACAATGAGCAGTTCTTC. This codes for CSAALAGGSYNEQFF.

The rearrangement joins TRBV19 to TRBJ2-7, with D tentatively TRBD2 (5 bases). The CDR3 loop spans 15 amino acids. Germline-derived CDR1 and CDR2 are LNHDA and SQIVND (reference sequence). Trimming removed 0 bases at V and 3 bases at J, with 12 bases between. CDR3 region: CASSIERGGSYEQYF. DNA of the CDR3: TGTGCCAGTAGTATAGAAAGAGGAGGCAGCTACGAGCAGTACTTC.

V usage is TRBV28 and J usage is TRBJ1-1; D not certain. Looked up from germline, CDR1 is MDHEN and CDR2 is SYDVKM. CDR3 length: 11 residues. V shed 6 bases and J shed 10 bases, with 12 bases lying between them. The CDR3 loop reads CASRGDTGAFF. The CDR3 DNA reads TGTGCCAGCAGAGGAGATACGGGAGCTTTCTTT.

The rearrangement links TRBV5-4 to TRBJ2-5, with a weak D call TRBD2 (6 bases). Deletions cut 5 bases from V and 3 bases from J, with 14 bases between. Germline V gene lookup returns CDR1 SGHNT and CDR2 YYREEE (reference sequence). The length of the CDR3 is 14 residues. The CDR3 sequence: CASSLTSKEETQYF. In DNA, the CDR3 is TGTGCCAGCAGTCTGACTAGTAAGGAAGAGACCCAGTACTTC.